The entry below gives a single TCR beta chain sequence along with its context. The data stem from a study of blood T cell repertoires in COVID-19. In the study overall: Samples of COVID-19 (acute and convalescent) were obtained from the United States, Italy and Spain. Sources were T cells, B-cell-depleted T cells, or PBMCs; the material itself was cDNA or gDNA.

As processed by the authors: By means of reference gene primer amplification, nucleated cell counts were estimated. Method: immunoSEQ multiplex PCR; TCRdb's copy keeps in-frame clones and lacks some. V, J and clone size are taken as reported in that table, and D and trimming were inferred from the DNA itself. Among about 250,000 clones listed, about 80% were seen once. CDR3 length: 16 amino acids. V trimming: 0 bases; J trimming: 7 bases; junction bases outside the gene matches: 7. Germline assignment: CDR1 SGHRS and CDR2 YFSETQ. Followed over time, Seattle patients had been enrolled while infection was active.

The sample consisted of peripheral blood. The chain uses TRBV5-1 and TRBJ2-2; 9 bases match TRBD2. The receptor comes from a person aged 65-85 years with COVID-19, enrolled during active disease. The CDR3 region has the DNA TGCGCCAGCAGCTTGGATCGCGGGGGGGCCTTCGGGGAGCTGTTTTTT. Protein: CASSLDRGGAFGELFF.